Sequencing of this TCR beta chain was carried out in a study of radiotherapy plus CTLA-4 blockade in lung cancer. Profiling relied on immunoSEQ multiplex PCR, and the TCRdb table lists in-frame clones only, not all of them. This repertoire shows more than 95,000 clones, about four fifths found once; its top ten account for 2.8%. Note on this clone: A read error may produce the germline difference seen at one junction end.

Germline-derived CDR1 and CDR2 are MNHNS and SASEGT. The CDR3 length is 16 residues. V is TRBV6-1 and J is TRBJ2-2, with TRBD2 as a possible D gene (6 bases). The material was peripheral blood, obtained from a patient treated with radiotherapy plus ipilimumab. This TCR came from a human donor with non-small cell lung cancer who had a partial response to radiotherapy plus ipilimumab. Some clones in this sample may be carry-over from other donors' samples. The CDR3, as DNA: TGTGCCAGCAGTGAAATGGGACTCCATAACACCGGGGAGCTGCTTTTT. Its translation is CASSEMGLHNTGELLF.